The source of this T cell receptor beta chain is a study of blood T cells in healthy people across ages. General observations from the study: It was the long-lived donors that had more naive CD4+ cells and higher diversity than aged donors. Donor CMV infection status was unknown, possibly confounding age-related changes in expanded clonotypes.

Alongside a J-beta primer mix, a sample-barcoded 5' primer served in a second PCR lasting roughly 7 to 12 cycles. From the 5' RACE reads, TCRdb called clonotypes with MiXCR, one entry per CDR3 protein. Of about 730,000 distinct CDR3 sequences in the sample, roughly 47% were seen once. This clonotype was seen a handful of times. Its target is not known. Sequences were obtained from blood. The TCR was taken from a woman in her sixties in good health.

CDR3 coding DNA: TGTGCCACCAGCAGTACGGACTATGGCTACACCTTC. This sequence encodes CATSSTDYGYTF. The rearrangement uses TRBV15 and TRBJ1-2; D remains unclear. The CDR3 has 12 residues. V gave up 3 bases and J gave up 3 bases, with 5 bases separating them. Germline CDR1 reads LNHNV; CDR2 reads YYDKDF (reference sequence).